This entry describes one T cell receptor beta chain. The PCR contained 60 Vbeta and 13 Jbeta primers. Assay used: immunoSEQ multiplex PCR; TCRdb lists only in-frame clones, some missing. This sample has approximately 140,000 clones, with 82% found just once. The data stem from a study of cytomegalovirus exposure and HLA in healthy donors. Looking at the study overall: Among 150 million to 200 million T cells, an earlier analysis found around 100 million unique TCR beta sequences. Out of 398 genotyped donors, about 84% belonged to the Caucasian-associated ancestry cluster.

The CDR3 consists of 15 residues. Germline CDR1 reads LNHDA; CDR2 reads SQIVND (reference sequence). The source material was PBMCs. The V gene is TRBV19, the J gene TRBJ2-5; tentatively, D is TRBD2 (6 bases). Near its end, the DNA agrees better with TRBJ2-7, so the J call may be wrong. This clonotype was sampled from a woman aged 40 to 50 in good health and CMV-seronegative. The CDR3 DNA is TGTGCCAGTCAAAAGACCGGGACTTTTATCTACGAGCAGTACTTC. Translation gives CASQKTGTFIYEQYF.